What follows describes a single TCR beta chain. These data are taken from a study of shared clonotypes between healthy human individuals. The method was immunoSEQ multiplex PCR; TCRdb's version includes in-frame clones alone and lacks a portion of them. This sample yields fewer than 1.8 million clones, of which 98% are seen a single time; 0.3% to 0.45% belongs to the top ten. Sequencing was carried out using naive CD4+ T cells sorted from blood. Stated subset: CD45RA+ positively selected. The TCR comes from a man aged 25 to 40 in good health.

CDR3 loop: CASSPRTAGNTIYF. Written as DNA, the CDR3 is TGCGCCAGCAGCCCCAGGACAGCTGGAAACACCATATATTTT. The J gene is TRBJ1-3, the V gene TRBV5-1, with D maybe TRBD1 (6 bases). This CDR3 region has 14 residues. Trimming removed 4 bases at V and 2 bases at J, with 10 bases between. Germline V lookup: CDR1 SGHRS, CDR2 YFSETQ.